The 21 T cell receptor beta chains listed next were all sequenced from one sample in a study of T-cell reconstitution after alpha-beta-depleted transplantation in children. Unique molecular identifiers were used to barcode this TCRbeta library. TCRdb itself ran the PCR reads through MiXCR, one entry per CDR3 protein. The table has about 610,000 distinct CDR3 sequences, over 9.5% seen once. The sample was PBMCs from the stem cell graft donor, taken from the stem cell graft. These TCRs come from a human donor who donated a stem cell graft to a child with acute myeloid leukemia.

This clonotype showed up many times. V and J are TRBV3-1 and TRBJ2-2, with D maybe TRBD2 (6 bases). The V gene's germline CDR1 is LGHDT and CDR2 YNNKEL (reference sequence). Trimming shortened V by 4 bases and J by 2 bases, and 11 bases separated the two germline ends. There are 15 residues in the CDR3. CDR3 nucleotide sequence: TGTGCCAGCAGCCCTCCGGGACTCAACACCGGGGAGCTGTTTTTT. Translated, it gives CASSPPGLNTGELFF.

J is TRBJ2-5 and V is TRBV20-1, with D tentatively TRBD2 (5 bases). The CDR3 runs to 13 residues. From germline, CDR1 is DFQATT and CDR2 SNEGSKA (reference sequence). The V end lost 2 bases, the J end lost 4 bases, and 11 bases lay between the germline ends. The CDR3 sequence is CSARSRARETQYF. CDR3 DNA: TGCAGTGCTAGATCGCGGGCTCGAGAGACCCAGTACTTC.

This clonotype was seen a handful of times. This chain links TRBV29-1 with TRBJ1-4; D remains unclear. Germline V gives CDR1 SQVTM, CDR2 ANQGSEA. Trimming pared 1 base from V and 8 bases from J, leaving 8 bases between. The CDR3 consists of 12 residues. The chain's CDR3 is CSVEGSDEKLFF. The DNA of the CDR3 is TGCAGCGTTGAAGGGTCAGACGAAAAACTGTTTTTT.

This clonotype has just a few counts. The genes are TRBV28 and TRBJ2-3; D gene ambiguous. From germline, CDR1 is MDHEN and CDR2 SYDVKM. The CDR3 sequence is 16 residues long. V lost 2 bases and J lost 0, with 12 bases in between. CDR3 in DNA: TGTGCCAGCAGTTTACGGGCAGCACTAAGCACAGATACGCAGTATTTT. As protein: CASSLRAALSTDTQYF.

This clonotype was observed a few times. The chain employs TRBV20-1 and TRBJ2-2, with unresolved D. This CDR3 region has 12 residues. V lost 5 bases and J lost 6, with 10 bases in between. CDR1 and CDR2 from the germline V gene are DFQATT and SNEGSKA (reference sequence). CDR3 sequence: CSAPLVAGELFF. The CDR3, as DNA: TGCAGTGCTCCTCTAGTTGCCGGGGAGCTGTTTTTT.

This clonotype was seen a few times. The rearrangement links TRBV4-1 to TRBJ2-4; 15 nucleotides align to TRBD2. Germline trimming cut 0 bases from V and 1 base from J; bases unmatched to any gene: 10. The CDR3 is made up of 21 amino acids. Germline lookup yields CDR1 MGHRA and CDR2 YSYEKL. The CDR3 region has the DNA TGCGCCAGCAGCCAAGAAGGACCGGGACTAGCGGGAGGAATGGCCAAAAACATTCAGTACTTC. Protein product: CASSQEGPGLAGGMAKNIQYF.

The chain links TRBV7-9 to TRBJ2-7; 8 bases map to TRBD1. Trimming cost V 5 bases and J 3 bases; bases outside gene matches: 9. Germline V lookup: CDR1 SEHNR, CDR2 FQNEAQ (reference sequence). This CDR3 comprises 15 residues. The CDR3 coding sequence is TGTGCCAGCAGCGCATACATGACAGGGGTCTACGAGCAGTACTTC. Translation gives CASSAYMTGVYEQYF.

This clonotype has a handful of counts. The rearrangement uses TRBV29-1 and TRBJ2-7, with 11 bases identical to TRBD2. Trimming took 6 bases from V and 0 from J; bases not matched to a gene: 4. This CDR3 is 14 amino acids long. Germline V lookup: CDR1 SQVTM, CDR2 ANQGSEA. CDR3 DNA: TGCAGCGTAACAGGACTAGCGGGCTCCTACGAGCAGTACTTC. Translated, it gives CSVTGLAGSYEQYF.

The V and J genes are TRBV7-9 and TRBJ2-7; D tentatively fits TRBD1 or TRBD2 (5 bases each). CDR3 size: 17 residues. Trimming pared 5 bases from V and 0 bases from J, leaving 20 bases between. The germline V gene encodes CDR1 SEHNR and CDR2 FQNEAQ (reference sequence). The CDR3: CASSTQTGTRSSYEQYF. The CDR3 nucleotides read TGTGCCAGCAGCACGCAAACCGGGACCAGAAGCTCCTACGAGCAGTACTTC.

The J gene is TRBJ2-7, the V gene TRBV6-9; TRBD2 agrees at 8 bases. Trimming removed 5 bases from V and 2 bases from J; junction bases left unmatched: 11. CDR3 size: 16 residues. Germline lookup yields CDR1 MNHGY and CDR2 SVAAGI. The CDR3 reads CASSGKQREPTYEQYF. As DNA, the CDR3 is TGTGCCAGCAGTGGAAAGCAGCGGGAGCCCACCTACGAGCAGTACTTC.

Many counts were recorded for this clonotype. V gene TRBV28 combines with J gene TRBJ2-7; TRBD2 aligns across 9 bases. J gave up 2 bases and V 3 bases, and 5 bases lay outside the gene matches. The CDR3 contains 15 residues. The germline V gene encodes CDR1 MDHEN and CDR2 SYDVKM. Here the CDR3 reads CASSFLSGGPYEQYF. The CDR3, as DNA: TGTGCCAGCAGTTTCCTTAGCGGGGGCCCCTACGAGCAGTACTTC.

This clonotype has at least ten counts. The chain carries TRBV7-3 and TRBJ2-1; 12 bases align to TRBD2. The CDR3 consists of 14 residues. The V segment lost 8 bases and the J segment 4 bases; nucleotides outside the gene matches: 3. From germline, CDR1 is SGHTA and CDR2 FQGTGA. Here the CDR3 reads CASGLAGIYNEQFF. The CDR3 nucleotides read TGTGCCAGCGGACTAGCGGGAATATACAATGAGCAGTTCTTC.

This clonotype occurred many times. V and J are TRBV7-9 and TRBJ2-1; TRBD1 matches at 8 bases. Germline lookup yields CDR1 SEHNR and CDR2 FQNEAQ (reference sequence). This CDR3 has 13 residues. The V segment lost 6 bases and the J segment 13 bases; nucleotides outside the gene matches: 11. The CDR3 spells CASSSLDRVAQFF. The CDR3 coding sequence is TGTGCCAGCAGTTCCCTGGACAGGGTAGCTCAGTTCTTC.

This clonotype was seen a few times. The CDR3 bases are TGTGCCTGGAAACAAAACAGGGTTGCCGGAAACACCATATATTTT. Its protein is CAWKQNRVAGNTIYF. The chain recombines TRBV30 with TRBJ1-3; D might be TRBD1 (6 bases). The CDR3 spans 15 residues. Germline assignment: CDR1 GTSNPN and CDR2 SVGIG (reference sequence). V shed 4 bases and J shed 4 bases, with 17 bases lying between them.

This clonotype was counted at least ten times. This chain links TRBV7-9 with TRBJ2-2, with D possibly being TRBD1 (6 bases). The CDR3 totals 14 residues. Trimming cost V 5 bases and J 5 bases, with 12 bases left between them. Germline lookup yields CDR1 SEHNR and CDR2 FQNEAQ (reference sequence). The CDR3 coding sequence is TGTGCCAGCAGCCCACCTACAGGGACCGGGGAGCTGTTTTTT. Its translation is CASSPPTGTGELFF.

This clonotype has at least ten counts. The genes are TRBV9 and TRBJ2-2; 10 bases match TRBD2. The V and J ends lost 1 base and 3 bases, in that order; junction bases with no gene match: 3. Germline V lookup: CDR1 SGDLS, CDR2 YYNGEE. This CDR3 is 16 amino acids long. CDR3 sequence: CASSVPSGRDTGELFF. The CDR3 nucleotides are TGTGCCAGCAGCGTACCGAGCGGGAGGGACACCGGGGAGCTGTTTTTT. Full variable domain (missing parts from reference TRBV9 and TRBJ2-2): DSGVTQTPKHLITATGQRVTLRCSPRSGDLSVYWYQQSLDQGLQFLIQYYNGEERAKGNILERFSAQQFPDLHSELNLSSLELGDSALYFCASSVPSGRDTGELFFGEGSRLTVL.

A few counts support this clonotype. This chain links TRBV25-1 with TRBJ2-2; no clear D gene. Germline lookup yields CDR1 MGHDK and CDR2 SYGVNS. The CDR3 is made up of 14 amino acids. V was trimmed by 9 bases and J by 2 bases, leaving 13 bases between them. CDR3 in amino acids: CASGDARNTGELFF. The CDR3 bases are TGTGCCAGTGGAGATGCCCGAAACACCGGGGAGCTGTTTTTT.

V is TRBV9 and J is TRBJ2-3; the match to TRBD2 covers 7 bases. The V segment lost 0 bases and the J segment 3 bases; nucleotides outside the gene matches: 4. The CDR3 totals 15 residues. Germline CDR1 and CDR2: SGDLS and YYNGEE. CDR3 in DNA: TGTGCCAGCAGCGTAGTTTCAGCGGGGACAGATACGCAGTATTTT. Protein product: CASSVVSAGTDTQYF.

The rearrangement uses TRBV20-1 and TRBJ2-7; 10 positions match TRBD2. V shed 0 bases, J shed 3 bases, and the junction held 14 bases outside the gene matches. Germline loops: CDR1 DFQATT, CDR2 SNEGSKA (reference sequence). There are 18 residues in the CDR3. The CDR3 nucleotides are TGCAGTGCTAGAGATCTCCTAGCGGGAGCCCCCCTAGGCTACGAGCAGTACTTC. This translates into CSARDLLAGAPLGYEQYF.

This clonotype was counted once. This chain connects TRBV29-1 to TRBJ2-3, with 7 bases identical to TRBD1. Per germline, CDR1 SQVTM and CDR2 ANQGSEA. This CDR3 comprises 14 residues. The V segment lost 7 bases and the J segment 4 bases; nucleotides outside the gene matches: 11. This CDR3 is CSALDRWGADTQYF. The CDR3 DNA reads TGCAGCGCCCTGGACAGGTGGGGTGCAGATACGCAGTATTTT.

This clonotype came up a few times. CDR3 nucleotide sequence: TGTGCCAGCAGTTTACTTGTCGGCACCTACGAGCAGTACTTC. As protein: CASSLLVGTYEQYF. This rearrangement joins TRBV12-3 or TRBV12-4 to TRBJ2-7; D call uncertain. V gave up 2 bases and J gave up 2 bases, with 10 bases separating them. This CDR3 contains 14 residues.